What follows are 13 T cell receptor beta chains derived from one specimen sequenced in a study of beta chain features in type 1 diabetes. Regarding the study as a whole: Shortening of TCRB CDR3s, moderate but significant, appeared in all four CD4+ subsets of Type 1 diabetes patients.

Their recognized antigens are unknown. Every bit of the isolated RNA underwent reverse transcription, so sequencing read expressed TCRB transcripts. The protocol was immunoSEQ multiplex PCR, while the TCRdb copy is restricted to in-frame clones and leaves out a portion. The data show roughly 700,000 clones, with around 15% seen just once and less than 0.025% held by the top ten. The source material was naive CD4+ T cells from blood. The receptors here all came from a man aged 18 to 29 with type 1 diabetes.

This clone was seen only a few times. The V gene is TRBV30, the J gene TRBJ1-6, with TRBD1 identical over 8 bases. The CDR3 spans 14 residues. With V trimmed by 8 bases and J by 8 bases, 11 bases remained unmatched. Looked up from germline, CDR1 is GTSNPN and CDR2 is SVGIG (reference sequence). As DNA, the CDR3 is TGTGCCGGTTCGACAGGGGCGTCGGATTCACCCCTCCACTTT. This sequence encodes CAGSTGASDSPLHF. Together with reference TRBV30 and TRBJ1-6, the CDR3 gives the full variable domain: SQTIHQWPATLVQPVGSPLSLECTVEGTSNPNLYWYRQAAGRGLQLLFYSVGIGQISSEVPQNLSASRPQDRQFILSSKKLLLSDSGFYLCAGSTGASDSPLHFGNGTRLTVT.

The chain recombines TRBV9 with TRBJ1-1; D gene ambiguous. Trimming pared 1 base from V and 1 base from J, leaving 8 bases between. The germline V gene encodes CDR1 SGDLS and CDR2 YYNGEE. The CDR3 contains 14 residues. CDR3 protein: CASSVISQNTEAFF. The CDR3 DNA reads TGTGCCAGCAGCGTAATCAGTCAGAACACTGAAGCTTTCTTT.

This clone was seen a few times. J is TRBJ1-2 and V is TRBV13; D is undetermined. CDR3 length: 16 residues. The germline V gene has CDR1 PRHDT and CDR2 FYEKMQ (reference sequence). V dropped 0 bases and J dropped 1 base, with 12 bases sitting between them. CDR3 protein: CASSLGLTAVNYGYTF. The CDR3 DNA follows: TGTGCCAGCAGCTTAGGCCTCACAGCGGTTAACTATGGCTACACCTTC.

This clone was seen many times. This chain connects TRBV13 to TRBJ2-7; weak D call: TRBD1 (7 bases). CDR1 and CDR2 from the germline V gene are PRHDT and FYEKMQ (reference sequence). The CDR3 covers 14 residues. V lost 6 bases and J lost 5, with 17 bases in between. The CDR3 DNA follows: TGTGCCAGCAGTCGTTCAGGGGGAGGCCACGAGCAGTACTTC. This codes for CASSRSGGGHEQYF. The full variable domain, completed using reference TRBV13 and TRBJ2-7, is AAGVIQSPRHLIKEKRETATLKCYPIPRHDTVYWYQQGPGQDPQFLISFYEKMQSDKGSIPDRFSAQQFSDYHSELNMSSLELGDSALYFCASSRSGGGHEQYFGPGTRLTVT.

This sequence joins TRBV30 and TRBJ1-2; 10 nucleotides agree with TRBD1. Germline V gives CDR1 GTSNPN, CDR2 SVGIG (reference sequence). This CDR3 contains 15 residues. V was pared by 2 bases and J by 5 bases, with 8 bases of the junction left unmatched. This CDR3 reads CAWSITGQGGYGYTF. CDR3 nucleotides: TGTGCCTGGAGTATCACTGGACAGGGGGGTTATGGCTACACCTTC.

The DNA of the CDR3 is TGTGCCAGCAGCTTACTAAATCCCGGGGGCCGTAGCTCCTACGAGCAGTACTTC. Translating it yields CASSLLNPGGRSSYEQYF. The rearrangement links TRBV5-4 to TRBJ2-7; D tentatively fits TRBD1 or TRBD2 (6 bases each). The CDR3 consists of 18 residues. The germline gives CDR1 SGHNT, CDR2 YYREEE (reference sequence). Trimming took off 2 bases at V and 0 bases at J, with 21 bases between the two ends.

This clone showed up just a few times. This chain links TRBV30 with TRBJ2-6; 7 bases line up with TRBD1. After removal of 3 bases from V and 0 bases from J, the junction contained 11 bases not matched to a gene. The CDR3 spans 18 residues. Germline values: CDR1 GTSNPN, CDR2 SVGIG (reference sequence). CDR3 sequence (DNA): TGTGCCTGGAGAAAGAAGACAGGGACCGTCTCTGGGGCCAACGTCCTGACTTTC. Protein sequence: CAWRKKTGTVSGANVLTF.

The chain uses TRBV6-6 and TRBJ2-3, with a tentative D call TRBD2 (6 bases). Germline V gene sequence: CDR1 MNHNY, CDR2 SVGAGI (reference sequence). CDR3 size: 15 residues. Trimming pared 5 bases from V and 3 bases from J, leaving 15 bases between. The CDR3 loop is CASSPLAGRTDTQYF. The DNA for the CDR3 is TGTGCCAGCAGTCCCCTGGCAGGGAGGACAGATACGCAGTATTTT.

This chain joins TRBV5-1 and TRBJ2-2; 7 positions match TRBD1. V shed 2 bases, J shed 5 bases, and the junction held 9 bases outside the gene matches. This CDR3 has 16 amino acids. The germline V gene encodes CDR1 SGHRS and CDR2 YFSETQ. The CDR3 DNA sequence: TGCGCCAGCAGCTTAGCTCCGGGACAGCAAACCGGGGAGCTGTTTTTT. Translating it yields CASSLAPGQQTGELFF.

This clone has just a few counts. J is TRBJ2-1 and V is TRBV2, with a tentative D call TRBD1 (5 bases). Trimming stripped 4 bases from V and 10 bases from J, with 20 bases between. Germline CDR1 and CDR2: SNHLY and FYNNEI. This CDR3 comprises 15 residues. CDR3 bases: TGTGCCAGCAGTGCAGGGCCCACCTTCCTAATCGAGCAGTTCTTC. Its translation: CASSAGPTFLIEQFF. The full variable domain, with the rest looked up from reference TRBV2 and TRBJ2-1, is EPEVTQTPSHQVTQMGQEVILRCVPISNHLYFYWYRQILGQKVEFLVSFYNNEISEKSEIFDDQFSVERPDGSNFTLKIRSTKLEDSAMYFCASSAGPTFLIEQFFGPGTRLTVL.

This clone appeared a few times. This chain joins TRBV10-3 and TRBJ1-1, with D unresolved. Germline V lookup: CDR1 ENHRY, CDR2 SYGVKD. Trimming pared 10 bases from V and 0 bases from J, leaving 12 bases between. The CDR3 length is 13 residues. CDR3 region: CATFQDLNTEAFF. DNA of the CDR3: TGTGCCACCTTTCAGGATTTGAACACTGAAGCTTTCTTT.

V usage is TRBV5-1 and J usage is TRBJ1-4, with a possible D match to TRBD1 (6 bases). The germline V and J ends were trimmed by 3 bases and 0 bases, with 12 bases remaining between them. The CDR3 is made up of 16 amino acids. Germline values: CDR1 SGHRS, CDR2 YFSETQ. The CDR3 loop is CASSSGHSSTNEKLFF. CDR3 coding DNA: TGCGCCAGCAGCTCGGGACATAGCTCAACTAATGAAAAACTGTTTTTT.

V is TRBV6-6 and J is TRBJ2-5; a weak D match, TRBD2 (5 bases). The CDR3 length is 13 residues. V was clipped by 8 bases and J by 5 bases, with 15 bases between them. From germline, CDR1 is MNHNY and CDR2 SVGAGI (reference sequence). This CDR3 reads CASSLITGETQYF. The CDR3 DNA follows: TGTGCCAGCTCTTTGATTACGGGGGAGACCCAGTACTTC.